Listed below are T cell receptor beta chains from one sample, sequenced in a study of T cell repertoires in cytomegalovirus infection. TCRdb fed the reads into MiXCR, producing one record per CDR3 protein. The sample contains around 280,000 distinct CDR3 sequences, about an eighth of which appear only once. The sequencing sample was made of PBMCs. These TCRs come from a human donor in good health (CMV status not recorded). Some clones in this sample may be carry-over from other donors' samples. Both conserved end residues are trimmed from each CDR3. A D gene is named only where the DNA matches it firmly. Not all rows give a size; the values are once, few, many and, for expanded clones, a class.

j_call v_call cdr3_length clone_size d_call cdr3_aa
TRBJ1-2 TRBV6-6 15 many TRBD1 ASSSYLDRGRYNGYT
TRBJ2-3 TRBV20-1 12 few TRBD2 SATWTSGLDTQY
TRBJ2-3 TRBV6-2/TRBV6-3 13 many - ASSLQGRVTDTQY
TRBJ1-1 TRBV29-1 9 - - STGGNTEAF
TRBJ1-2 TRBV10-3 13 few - AISEPNRELDGYT
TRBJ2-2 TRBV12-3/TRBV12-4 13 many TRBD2 ASSRTSGNTGELF
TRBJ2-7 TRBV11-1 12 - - ASGSGPVSYEQY
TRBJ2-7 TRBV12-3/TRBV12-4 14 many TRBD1 ASSLNLWDRGNEQY
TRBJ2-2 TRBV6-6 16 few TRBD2 ASSYGLAGASNTGELF
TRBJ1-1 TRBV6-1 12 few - ASSDKPPNTEAF
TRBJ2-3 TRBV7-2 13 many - ASSLVTTLGDTQY
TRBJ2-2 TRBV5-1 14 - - ASSLAITANTGELF
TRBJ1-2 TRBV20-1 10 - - SARKGLQGYT
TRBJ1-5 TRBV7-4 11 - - ASSKIENQPQH
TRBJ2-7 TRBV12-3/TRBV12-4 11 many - ASSLERSYEQY
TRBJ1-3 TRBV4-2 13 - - ASSQDGSSGNTIY
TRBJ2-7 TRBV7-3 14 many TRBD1 ASSFAGQGKIYEQY
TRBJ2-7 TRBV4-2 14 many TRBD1 ASSRSAGQGVKEQY
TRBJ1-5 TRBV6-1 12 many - ASSELRGYQPQH
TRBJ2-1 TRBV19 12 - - ASKRGDVDNEQF
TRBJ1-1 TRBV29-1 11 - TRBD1 SGLGQPNTEAF
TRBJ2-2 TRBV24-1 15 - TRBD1 ATSDSTGTGKTGELF
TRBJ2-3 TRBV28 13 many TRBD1 ASRETGAPTDTQY
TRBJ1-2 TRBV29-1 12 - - SVESEEGFHGYT
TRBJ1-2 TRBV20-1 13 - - SARDQTVVAYGYT
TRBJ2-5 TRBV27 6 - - ARGRLY
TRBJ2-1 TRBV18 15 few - ASSISGGRSSYNEQF
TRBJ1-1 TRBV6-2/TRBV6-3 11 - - ASYREGEAEAF
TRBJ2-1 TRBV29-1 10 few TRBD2 SARTSANEQF
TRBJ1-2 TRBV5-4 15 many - ASSLERGPGANYGYT
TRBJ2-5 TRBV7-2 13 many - ASSLYTGAQETQY
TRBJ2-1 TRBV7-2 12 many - ASSPRKPYNEQF
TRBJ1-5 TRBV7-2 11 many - ASSPGMAQPQH
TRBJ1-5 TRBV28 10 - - ASSLFGQPQH
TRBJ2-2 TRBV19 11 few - ASSRDITGELF
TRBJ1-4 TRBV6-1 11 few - ASSADRGEKLF
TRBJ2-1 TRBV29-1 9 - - SVRWGGEQF
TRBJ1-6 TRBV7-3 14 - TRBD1 ASSAQGQLYNSPLH
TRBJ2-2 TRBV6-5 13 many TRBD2 ASRTSGGNTGELF
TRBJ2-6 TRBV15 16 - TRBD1 ATSGGTGRTPGANVLT
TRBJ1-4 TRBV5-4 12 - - ASSPFGEDEKLF
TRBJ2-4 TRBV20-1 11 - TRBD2 SARDRTSGREY
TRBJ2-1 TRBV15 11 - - ATSSPPRDEQF
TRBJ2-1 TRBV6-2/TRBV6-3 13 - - ASSPLRALWNEQF
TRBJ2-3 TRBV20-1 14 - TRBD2 SARTVIAGSTDTQY
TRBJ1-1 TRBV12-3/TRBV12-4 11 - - ASSAVFNTEAF
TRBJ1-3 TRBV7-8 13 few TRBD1 ASSRTGSSGNTIY
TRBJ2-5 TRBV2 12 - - ASSESESQETQY
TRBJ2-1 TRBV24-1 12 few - ATSDPRGREKQF
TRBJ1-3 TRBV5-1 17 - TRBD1 ASSFRPYRDRGGGNTIY
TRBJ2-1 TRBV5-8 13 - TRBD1 ASSLRDRGRDEQF
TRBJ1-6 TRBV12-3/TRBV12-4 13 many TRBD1 ASSLGDRSNSPLH
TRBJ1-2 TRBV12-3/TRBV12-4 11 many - ASSLMVLDGYT